Listed below are T cell receptor beta chains from one sample, sequenced in a study of Graves' ophthalmopathy and Graves' hyperthyroidism. One entry per CDR3 protein results from TCRdb running MiXCR on the multiplex PCR reads. The repertoire holds approximately 330,000 distinct CDR3 sequences, with around a sixth as singletons. Sequencing used peripheral blood. These receptors were collected from an adult man with Graves' ophthalmopathy. Both conserved end residues are part of each CDR3. A D gene is named only where the DNA matches it firmly. The size entry is marked missing in some rows and otherwise reads once, few, many or a size class.

cdr3_length,d_call,v_call,clone_size,j_call,cdr3_aa,cdr3_nt
14,.,TRBV2,many,TRBJ2-7,CASNNVGASYEQYF,TGTGCCAGCAACAACGTGGGAGCCTCCTACGAGCAGTACTTC
13,.,TRBV29-1,many,TRBJ1-3,CSVDEGPGNTIYF,TGCAGCGTTGACGAGGGTCCTGGAAACACCATATATTTT
14,.,TRBV6-1,many,TRBJ2-7,CASRGPGGPLEQYF,TGTGCCAGCAGGGGGCCAGGAGGGCCTCTCGAGCAGTACTTC
15,TRBD2,TRBV13,many,TRBJ2-7,CASSLSTGGSYEQYF,TGTGCCAGCAGCTTAAGCACGGGAGGATCCTACGAGCAGTACTTC
17,.,TRBV18,.,TRBJ2-2,CASSPPGTPRGTGELFF,TGTGCCAGCTCACCACCAGGGACCCCACGTGGCACCGGGGAGCTGTTTTTT
15,TRBD1,TRBV5-6,many,TRBJ2-5,CASRVTGEYQETQYF,TGTGCCAGCAGGGTCACAGGGGAGTACCAAGAGACCCAGTACTTC
14,TRBD1,TRBV6-5,many,TRBJ1-1,CASSYEGTAPEAFF,TGTGCCAGCAGTTACGAGGGGACAGCCCCTGAAGCTTTCTTT
13,.,TRBV10-3,many,TRBJ1-1,CAIRTDLNTEAFF,TGTGCCATCAGGACAGATTTGAACACTGAAGCTTTCTTT
16,TRBD1,TRBV12-3/TRBV12-4,.,TRBJ1-2,CASSFAGTGGDYGYTF,TGTGCCAGCAGTTTTGCCGGGACAGGGGGCGACTATGGCTACACCTTC
14,.,TRBV24-1,many,TRBJ1-5,CATSDRPGDQPQHF,TGTGCCACCAGTGATCGCCCCGGTGATCAGCCCCAGCATTTT
16,TRBD1,TRBV7-8,many,TRBJ2-2,CASSLVRGGTDGELFF,TGTGCCAGCAGCTTAGTACGGGGTGGGACAGACGGGGAGCTGTTTTTT
13,.,TRBV7-9,many,TRBJ2-7,CASSWGVGDEQYF,TGTGCCAGCAGCTGGGGTGTGGGAGACGAGCAGTACTTC
15,.,TRBV11-3,.,TRBJ1-1,CASSPITQANTEAFF,TGTGCCAGCAGCCCAATAACGCAGGCCAACACTGAAGCTTTCTTT
13,TRBD1,TRBV20-1,many,TRBJ2-7,CSASGDRGYEQYF,TGCAGTGCTAGTGGGGACAGGGGGTACGAGCAGTACTTC
15,.,TRBV30,.,TRBJ1-5,CAWSQAGVYNQPQHF,TGTGCCTGGAGTCAGGCAGGGGTGTACAATCAGCCCCAGCATTTT
14,TRBD2,TRBV6-1,.,TRBJ2-5,CASSRSSGQETQYF,TGTGCCAGCAGTCGTTCTAGCGGCCAAGAGACCCAGTACTTC
15,.,TRBV6-5,many,TRBJ1-2,CAASPQGNTNYGYTF,TGTGCCGCATCGCCCCAGGGAAACACTAACTATGGCTACACCTTC
15,TRBD2,TRBV7-3,many,TRBJ2-2,CASSLTAGGPGELFF,TGTGCCAGCAGCTTAACAGCGGGGGGGCCCGGGGAGCTGTTTTTT
15,.,TRBV11-2,many,TRBJ1-1,CASNLWAGRGTEAFF,TGTGCCAGCAACCTCTGGGCGGGAAGGGGCACTGAAGCTTTCTTT
16,TRBD1,TRBV11-2,.,TRBJ1-1,CASSLGPPDRGFEAFF,TGTGCCAGCAGCTTAGGACCCCCGGACAGGGGATTTGAAGCTTTCTTT
18,TRBD1,TRBV11-2,many,TRBJ1-2,CASSLTGTGGAGNYGYTF,TGTGCCAGCAGCTTAACCGGGACAGGGGGCGCGGGGAACTATGGCTACACCTTC
15,.,TRBV6-5,many,TRBJ1-1,CASTQLGEGDTEAFF,TGTGCCAGCACCCAACTTGGGGAGGGAGACACTGAAGCTTTCTTT
13,.,TRBV7-8,many,TRBJ1-5,CASSLGLKQPQHF,TGTGCCAGCAGCTTAGGGCTAAAACAGCCCCAGCATTTT
15,.,TRBV27,many,TRBJ1-5,CASSRGARGNQPQHF,TGTGCCAGCAGCCGGGGGGCGCGTGGCAATCAGCCCCAGCATTTT
12,TRBD2,TRBV7-9,many,TRBJ2-7,CARNSGIYEQYF,TGTGCCAGGAATAGCGGGATCTACGAGCAGTACTTC
14,.,TRBV6-5,few,TRBJ2-7,CASSYSGGTYEQYF,TGTGCCAGCAGTTACTCCGGCGGCACCTACGAGCAGTACTTC
16,TRBD1,TRBV28,.,TRBJ2-4,CASSYRGSESKNIQYF,TGTGCCAGCAGTTACAGGGGCTCCGAGTCCAAAAACATTCAGTACTTC
15,.,TRBV4-1,many,TRBJ1-2,CASSQEGYSGYGYTF,TGCGCCAGCAGCCAAGAGGGTTACAGTGGCTATGGCTACACCTTC
12,.,TRBV6-1,few,TRBJ2-7,CASSQSFVEQYF,TGTGCCAGCAGCCAAAGCTTTGTCGAGCAGTACTTC
13,.,TRBV12-3/TRBV12-4,.,TRBJ1-1,CASSLHSDLRAFF,TGTGCCAGCAGTTTGCATTCCGACCTTAGAGCTTTCTTT
15,.,TRBV5-1,few,TRBJ1-1,CASSRGPSGDTEAFF,TGCGCCAGCAGTCGCGGTCCCTCAGGGGATACTGAAGCTTTCTTT
15,.,TRBV29-1,many,TRBJ2-5,CSVEDASPPRETQYF,TGCAGCGTTGAAGATGCTAGCCCCCCGCGAGAGACCCAGTACTTC
14,.,TRBV7-2,many,TRBJ2-7,CASSLRGGIPEQYF,TGTGCCAGCAGCTTAAGGGGGGGGATCCCCGAGCAGTACTTC
16,TRBD2,TRBV18,.,TRBJ2-3,CASSPNWRGGLNTQYF,TGTGCCAGCTCACCTAACTGGCGGGGGGGCTTAAATACGCAGTATTTT
15,.,TRBV30,many,TRBJ1-1,CAWNNVGQLNTEAFF,TGTGCCTGGAATAATGTCGGGCAGTTGAACACTGAAGCTTTCTTT
15,.,TRBV7-8,many,TRBJ2-5,CASSLDRPVAETQYF,TGTGCCAGCAGCTTAGATCGGCCCGTTGCGGAGACCCAGTACTTC
15,.,TRBV6-7,many,TRBJ2-2,CASSYEGTNTGELFF,TGTGCCAGCAGTTACGAGGGTACGAACACCGGGGAGCTGTTTTTT
13,.,TRBV7-2,many,TRBJ2-2,CASRRTVAGELFF,TGTGCCAGCAGACGGACAGTTGCCGGGGAGCTGTTTTTT
15,TRBD1,TRBV2,many,TRBJ2-7,CASRSGTGRISEQYF,TGTGCCAGCAGGTCGGGGACAGGACGAATCTCCGAGCAGTACTTC
15,.,TRBV20-1,many,TRBJ1-6,CSARFGAAGNSPLHF,TGCAGTGCTAGATTTGGGGCAGCCGGGAATTCACCCCTCCACTTT
16,.,TRBV10-3,many,TRBJ1-2,CAISDPGQKIIYGYTF,TGTGCCATCAGTGATCCAGGGCAGAAAATAATCTATGGCTACACCTTC
15,TRBD1,TRBV6-5,many,TRBJ2-5,CASSYSWDRVETQYF,TGTGCCAGCAGTTACTCATGGGACAGGGTCGAGACCCAGTACTTC
13,.,TRBV27,many,TRBJ1-2,CASSLGRGGGYTF,TGTGCCAGCAGTTTGGGCAGGGGCGGTGGCTACACCTTC
16,TRBD1,TRBV28,many,TRBJ1-1,CASTPRGTGRNTEAFF,TGTGCCAGCACCCCTAGGGGGACAGGGCGGAACACTGAAGCTTTCTTT
11,.,TRBV2,many,TRBJ2-7,CASSESRQVDF,TGTGCCAGCAGTGAAAGCAGACAAGTTGACTTC
14,.,TRBV20-1,many,TRBJ1-5,CSASSGYSNQPQHF,TGCAGTGCTAGCTCGGGTTATAGCAATCAGCCCCAGCATTTT
11,TRBD1,TRBV6-2/TRBV6-3,many,TRBJ1-3,CASRDSYTIYF,TGTGCCAGCCGGGACAGTTACACCATATATTTT
15,TRBD2,TRBV3-1,many,TRBJ2-5,CASSQVAAGGETQYF,TGTGCCAGCAGCCAAGTTGCAGCGGGAGGCGAGACCCAGTACTTC
13,.,TRBV7-2,.,TRBJ2-7,CASALGGDYEQYF,TGTGCCAGCGCCCTAGGGGGGGACTACGAGCAGTACTTC
14,TRBD1,TRBV30,many,TRBJ1-1,CACRIRDRSLVAFF,TGTGCCTGTAGAATCCGGGACAGGTCTCTAGTAGCTTTCTTT
15,TRBD1,TRBV6-1,few,TRBJ1-2,CASSELLTGYYGYTF,TGTGCCAGCAGTGAACTCCTGACAGGGTACTATGGCTACACCTTC
15,.,TRBV6-1,many,TRBJ2-7,CASSRQREPPYEQYF,TGTGCCAGCAGTCGCCAACGGGAGCCCCCCTACGAGCAGTACTTC
12,TRBD1,TRBV7-9,many,TRBJ1-2,CASSGQVGGYTF,TGTGCCAGCAGCGGACAGGTCGGGGGCTACACCTTC
12,.,TRBV5-1,.,TRBJ2-7,CASSRRDNEQYF,TGCGCCAGCAGTCGCCGGGATAACGAGCAGTACTTC
14,.,TRBV2,.,TRBJ1-3,CASSGHTSGNTIYF,TGTGCCAGCAGTGGCCACACCTCTGGAAACACCATATATTTT
16,.,TRBV19,many,TRBJ2-3,CASRSQPSGMMDTQYF,TGTGCCAGTAGATCCCAGCCATCGGGGATGATGGATACGCAGTATTTT